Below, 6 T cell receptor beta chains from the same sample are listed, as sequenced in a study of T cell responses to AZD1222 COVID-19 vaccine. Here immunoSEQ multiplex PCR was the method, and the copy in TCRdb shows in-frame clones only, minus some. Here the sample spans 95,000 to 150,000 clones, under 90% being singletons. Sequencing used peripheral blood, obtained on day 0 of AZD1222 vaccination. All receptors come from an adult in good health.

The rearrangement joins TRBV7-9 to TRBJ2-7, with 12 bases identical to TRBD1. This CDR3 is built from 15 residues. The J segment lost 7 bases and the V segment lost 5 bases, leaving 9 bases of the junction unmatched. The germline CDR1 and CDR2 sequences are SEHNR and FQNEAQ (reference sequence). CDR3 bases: TGTGCCAGCAGCACCCGGGACAGGGGGCTAGAAGAGCAGTACTTC. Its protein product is CASSTRDRGLEEQYF.

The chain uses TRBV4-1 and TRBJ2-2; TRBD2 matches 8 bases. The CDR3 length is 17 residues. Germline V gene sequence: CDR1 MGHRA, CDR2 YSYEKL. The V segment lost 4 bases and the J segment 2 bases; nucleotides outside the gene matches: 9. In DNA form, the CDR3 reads TGCGCCAGCAGCCGCCAAAGTAGCGGGATCAACACCGGGGAGCTGTTTTTT. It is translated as CASSRQSSGINTGELFF.

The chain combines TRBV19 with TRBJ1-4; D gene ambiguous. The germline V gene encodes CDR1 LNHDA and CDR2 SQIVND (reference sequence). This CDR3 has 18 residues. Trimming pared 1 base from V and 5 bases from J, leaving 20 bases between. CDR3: CASSIGGSGSRINEKLFF. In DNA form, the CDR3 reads TGTGCCAGTAGTATAGGGGGTAGCGGGAGCCGTATCAATGAAAAACTGTTTTTT.

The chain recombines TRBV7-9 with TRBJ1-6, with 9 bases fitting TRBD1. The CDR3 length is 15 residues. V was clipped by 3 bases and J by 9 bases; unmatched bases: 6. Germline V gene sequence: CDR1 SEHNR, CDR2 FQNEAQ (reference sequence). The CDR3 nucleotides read TGTGCCAGCAGCTTGACCGGGACAGGGCCTTCACCCCTCCACTTT. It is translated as CASSLTGTGPSPLHF.

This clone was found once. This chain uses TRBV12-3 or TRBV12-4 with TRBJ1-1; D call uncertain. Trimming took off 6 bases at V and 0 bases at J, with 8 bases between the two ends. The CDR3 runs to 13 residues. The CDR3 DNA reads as TGTGCCAGCAGCCCTCAGATGAACACTGAAGCTTTCTTT. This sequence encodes CASSPQMNTEAFF.

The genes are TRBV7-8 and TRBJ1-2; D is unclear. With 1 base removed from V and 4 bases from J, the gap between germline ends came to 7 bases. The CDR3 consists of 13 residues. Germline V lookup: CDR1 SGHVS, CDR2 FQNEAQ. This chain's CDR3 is CASSLDNGYGYTF. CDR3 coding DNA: TGTGCCAGCAGCTTAGACAACGGCTATGGCTACACCTTC.